Only a few counts were recorded for the clone carrying this T cell receptor (beta chain). Its antigen is not identified. These data originate in a study of response to subunit inactivated influenza vaccine. The length of the CDR3 is 14 residues. Trimming stripped 3 bases from V and 1 base from J, with 10 bases between. CDR1 is DFQATT, CDR2 SNEGSKA, per germline (reference sequence). TCRdb independently ran MiXCR on the RT-PCR reads; one entry per CDR3 protein. The table has about 570,000 distinct CDR3 sequences, about an eighth seen once. The study, taken as a whole, reports: Researchers suggested that each seasonal influenza vaccination recruits few new T cells.

The TCR was taken from a man in his fifties or sixties who received an inactivated influenza vaccine. The genes are TRBV20-1 and TRBJ1-5; a weak D match, TRBD1 (6 bases). The sequencing used PBMCs from blood, collected on the day of vaccination. The CDR3 DNA follows: TGCAGTGCTAGGTGGAGGGGGAGCAATCAGCCCCAGCATTTT. It specifies CSARWRGSNQPQHF.